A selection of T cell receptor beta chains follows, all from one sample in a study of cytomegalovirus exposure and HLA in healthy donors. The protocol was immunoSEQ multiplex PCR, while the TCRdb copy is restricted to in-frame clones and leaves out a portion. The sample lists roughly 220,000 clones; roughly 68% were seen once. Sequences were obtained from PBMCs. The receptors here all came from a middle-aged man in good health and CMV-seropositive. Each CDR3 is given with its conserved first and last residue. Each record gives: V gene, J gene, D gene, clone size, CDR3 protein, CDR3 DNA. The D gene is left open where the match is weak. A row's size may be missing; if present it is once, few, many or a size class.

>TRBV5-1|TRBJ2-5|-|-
CASSLDRRQETQYF
TGCGCCAGCAGCTTGGACAGACGCCAAGAGACCCAGTACTTC
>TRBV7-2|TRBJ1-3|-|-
CASSLGAGVSGNTIYF
TGTGCCAGCAGCTTAGGTGCCGGAGTCTCTGGAAACACCATATATTTT
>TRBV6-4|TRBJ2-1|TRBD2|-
CATRSSGDYNEQFF
TGTGCCACTCGGAGTAGCGGGGATTACAATGAGCAGTTCTTC
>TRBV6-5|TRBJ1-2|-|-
CASNSGLLGSGYTF
TGTGCCAGCAATTCTGGACTTCTTGGGTCTGGCTACACCTTC
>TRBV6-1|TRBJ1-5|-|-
CASRKSRVNNQPQHF
TGTGCCAGCAGGAAGTCCAGGGTAAACAATCAGCCCCAGCATTTT
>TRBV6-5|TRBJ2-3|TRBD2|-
CATSPGLAVTDTQYF
TGTGCCACCTCCCCCGGACTAGCGGTCACAGATACGCAGTATTTT
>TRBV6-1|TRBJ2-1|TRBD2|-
CASSALAGGRNEQFF
TGTGCCAGCAGTGCGCTAGCGGGGGGTAGAAATGAGCAGTTCTTC
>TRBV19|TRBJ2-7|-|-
CASSEQQGLSYEQYF
TGTGCCAGTAGTGAACAGCAGGGGTTGTCCTACGAGCAGTACTTC
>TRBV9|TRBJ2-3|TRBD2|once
CASSVRLAGGDYGTQYF
TGTGCCAGCAGCGTAAGACTAGCGGGGGGGGATTATGGTACGCAGTATTTT
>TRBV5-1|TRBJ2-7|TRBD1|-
CASNRQGYPYEQYF
TGCGCCAGCAATAGACAGGGGTATCCCTACGAGCAGTACTTC
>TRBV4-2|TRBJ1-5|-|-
CASSQDDSSNQPQHF
TGTGCCAGCAGCCAAGATGACAGTTCCAATCAGCCCCAGCATTTT
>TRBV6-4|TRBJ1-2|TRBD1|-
CASSPGTGTHGYTF
TGTGCCAGCAGTCCCGGGACAGGGACTCATGGCTACACCTTC
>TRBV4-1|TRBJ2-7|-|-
CASSPATRNEQYF
TGCGCCAGCAGCCCCGCTACGAGGAACGAGCAGTACTTC
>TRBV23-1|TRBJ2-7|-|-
CASSHPNTAYEQYF
TGCGCCAGCAGTCACCCCAATACAGCCTACGAGCAGTACTTC
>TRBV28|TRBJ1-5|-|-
CASRDTGMGDNQPQHF
TGTGCCAGCAGGGATACAGGGATGGGAGACAATCAGCCCCAGCATTTT
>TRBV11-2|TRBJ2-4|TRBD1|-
CASSSQGTAKNIQYF
TGTGCCAGCAGCTCACAGGGGACGGCCAAAAACATTCAGTACTTC
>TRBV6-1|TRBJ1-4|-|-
CASSEGGARNEKLFF
TGTGCCAGCAGTGAAGGCGGGGCCAGGAATGAAAAACTGTTTTTT
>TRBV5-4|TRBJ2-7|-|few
CASSSGLGDYEQYF
TGTGCCAGCAGCTCGGGACTTGGGGACTACGAGCAGTACTTC
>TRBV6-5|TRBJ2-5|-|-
CASSNQLGLQETQYF
TGTGCCAGCAGTAACCAACTGGGGCTACAAGAGACCCAGTACTTC
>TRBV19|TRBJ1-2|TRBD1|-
CASSSPGTGGLYGYTF
TGTGCCAGTAGTTCGCCCGGGACAGGTGGGCTATATGGCTACACCTTC